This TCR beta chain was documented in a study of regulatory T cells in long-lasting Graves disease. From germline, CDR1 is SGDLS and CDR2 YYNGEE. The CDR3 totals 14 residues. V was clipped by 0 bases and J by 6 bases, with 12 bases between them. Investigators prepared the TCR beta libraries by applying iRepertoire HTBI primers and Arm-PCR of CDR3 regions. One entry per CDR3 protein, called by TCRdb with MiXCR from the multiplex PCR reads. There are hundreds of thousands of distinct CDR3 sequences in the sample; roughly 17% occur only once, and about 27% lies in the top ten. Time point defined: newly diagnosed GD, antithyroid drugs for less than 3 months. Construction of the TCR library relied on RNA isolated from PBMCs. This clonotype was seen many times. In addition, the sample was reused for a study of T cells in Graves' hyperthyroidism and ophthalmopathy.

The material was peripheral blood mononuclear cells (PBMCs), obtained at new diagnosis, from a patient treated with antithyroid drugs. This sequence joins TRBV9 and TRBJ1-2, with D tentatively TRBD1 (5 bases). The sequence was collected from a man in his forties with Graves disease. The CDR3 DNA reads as TGTGCCAGCAGCGTAGTTGGGGGGGGTCATGGCTACACCTTC. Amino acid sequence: CASSVVGGGHGYTF.